This T cell receptor (beta chain) was sequenced during a study of Ad26.COV2.S vaccination and SARS-CoV-2 variants. Study background: Of the COV1001 trial arms, the Ad26.COV2.S arm included the donor. Intramuscular Ad26.COV2.S doses were given once or twice, 56 days apart. Study outcomes and limitations: Substantial breadth in spike-specific CD8+ and CD4+ T cell responses was reportedly seen after vaccination. Comparable non-spike TCR breadth was observed in vaccine and placebo recipients.

As regards this clone: Its target is not known.

Trimming stripped 0 bases from V and 3 bases from J, with 10 bases between. CDR1 and CDR2 from the germline V gene are SGHRS and YFSETQ. This CDR3 spans 14 amino acids. Noted treatment: 15 to 20 received Ad26.COV2.S at low or high dose, single or two shots; about 5 received placebo; per-sample allocation not given. Collection of the samples took place on day 63 after the first injection of vaccine or placebo. TCRdb's copy holds only in-frame clones and misses some; the assay was immunoSEQ multiplex PCR. Of 350,000 to 500,000 clones listed, around nine tenths are singletons. This TCR was sampled from a person aged 18-60 years who received the Ad26.COV2.S COVID-19 vaccine or a placebo. The chain links TRBV5-1 to TRBJ2-7; possibly TRBD1 or TRBD2 for D (6 bases each). This specimen was peripheral blood, taken in a trial of Ad26.COV2.S vaccine versus placebo. The chain's CDR3 is CASSLAGALYEQYF. DNA of the CDR3: TGCGCCAGCAGCTTGGCGGGGGCCCTCTACGAGCAGTACTTC.